This T cell receptor beta chain was sequenced in a study of regulatory T cells in long-lasting Graves disease. About the research overall: Antithyroid drug exposure in newly diagnosed Graves' patients had lasted under 3 months.

Libraries of TCR beta came from iRepertoire HTBI primers plus Arm-PCR of CDR3 regions. From the multiplex PCR reads, TCRdb called clonotypes with MiXCR, one entry per CDR3 protein. The data contain approximately 470,000 distinct CDR3 sequences, about a sixth of them singletons. V shed 6 bases and J shed 3 bases, with 14 bases lying between them. Germline V gives CDR1 MNHNS, CDR2 SASEGT. The CDR3 runs to 14 residues. Described time point: newly diagnosed GD, antithyroid drugs for less than 3 months. PBMC RNA served as the TCR library source. The sample was also linked to a second study, of T cells in Graves' hyperthyroidism and ophthalmopathy.

The gene calls are TRBV6-1 and TRBJ1-2; D unclear. The source is a man in his forties with Graves disease. This material consisted of peripheral blood mononuclear cells (PBMCs), taken at new diagnosis, from a patient treated with antithyroid drugs. This CDR3 is CASSSPDGYYGYTF. The CDR3 bases are TGTGCCAGCAGCTCCCCGGACGGGTACTATGGCTACACCTTC.